The clone carrying this TCR beta chain appeared a single time. The antigen is not known. Method: immunoSEQ multiplex PCR; TCRdb's copy keeps in-frame clones and lacks some. The sample lists tens of thousands of clones, about four fifths seen once, with 1.3% in the top ten. The data stem from a study of T cells in narcolepsy. About the research overall: Enrolled donors included narcolepsy type 1 or type 2 patients and healthy controls.

The study's findings and limits: Same-patient CSF and blood CD4+ T cell clonotypes included HCRT-specific and TRIB2-specific autoreactive ones. Autoreactive clonotypes reportedly recurred in blood of same and different patients, not controls.

CDR3 length: 12 residues. V lost 0 bases, J lost 7 bases, and 8 bases lay in between. Germline V gives CDR1 SGHNT, CDR2 YYREEE (reference sequence). The V gene is TRBV5-4, the J gene TRBJ2-7; possible D gene TRBD2, 5 bases. The source material was CD45RA- memory CD4+ T cells from PBMCs. The sequence derives from a human donor with narcolepsy. In nucleotides, the CDR3 is TGTGCCAGCAGCTTGGATCGGGAAGAGCAGTACTTC. It yields the protein CASSLDREEQYF.